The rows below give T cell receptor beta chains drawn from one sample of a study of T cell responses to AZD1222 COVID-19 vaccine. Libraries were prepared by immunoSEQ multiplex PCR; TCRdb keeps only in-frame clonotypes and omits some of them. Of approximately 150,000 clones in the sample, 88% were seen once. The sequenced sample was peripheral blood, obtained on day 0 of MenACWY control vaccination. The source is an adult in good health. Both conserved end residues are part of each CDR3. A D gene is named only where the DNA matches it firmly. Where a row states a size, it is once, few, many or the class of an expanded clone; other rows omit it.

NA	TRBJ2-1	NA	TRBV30	TGTGCCTGGAGTCATAGCGGTTTATCCTACAATGAGCAGTTCTTC	CAWSHSGLSYNEQFF
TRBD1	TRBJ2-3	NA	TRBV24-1	TGTGCCACCAGTGGGACGGGACAGGGGCATACGCAGTATTTT	CATSGTGQGHTQYF
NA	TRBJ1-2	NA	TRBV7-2	TGTGCCAGCAGCTTAGCTTCAACCACCGCTAACTATGGCTACACCTTC	CASSLASTTANYGYTF
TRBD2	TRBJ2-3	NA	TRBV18	TGTGCCAGCTCACCGATAGCGTTAGCGGGAGCTAGCACAGATACGCAGTATTTT	CASSPIALAGASTDTQYF
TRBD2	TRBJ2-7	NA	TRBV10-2	TGCGCCACCATCACTAGCGGGTACGAGCAGTACTTC	CATITSGYEQYF
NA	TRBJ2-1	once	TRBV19	TGTGCCAGTAGTCCCCCCTGGGGTAATCCCTACAATGAGCAGTTCTTC	CASSPPWGNPYNEQFF
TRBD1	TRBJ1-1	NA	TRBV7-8	TGTGCCAGCAGCTGGGACAGGGGGAACACTGAAGCTTTCTTT	CASSWDRGNTEAFF
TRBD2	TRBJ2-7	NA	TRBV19	TGTGCCAGTGGACTAGCGGATTCCTACGAGCAGTACTTC	CASGLADSYEQYF
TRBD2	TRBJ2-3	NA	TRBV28	TGTGCCAGCAGTTCCGGGACTATAATCACAGATACGCAGTATTTT	CASSSGTIITDTQYF
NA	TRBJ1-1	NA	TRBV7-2	TGTGCCAGCAGCTTCCAGAGGGGCTTCACTGAAGCTTTCTTT	CASSFQRGFTEAFF
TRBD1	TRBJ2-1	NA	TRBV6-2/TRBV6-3	TGTGCCAGCAGTTACTCGAGACGACAGGGCCTCTACAATGAGCAGTTCTTC	CASSYSRRQGLYNEQFF
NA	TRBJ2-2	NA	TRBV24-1	TGTGCCACCCGCAACTTGGGGACGACCAACACCGGGGAGCTGTTTTTT	CATRNLGTTNTGELFF
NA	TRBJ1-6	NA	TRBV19	TGTGCCAGTGGGGAGGTGCAATCACCCCTCCACTTT	CASGEVQSPLHF
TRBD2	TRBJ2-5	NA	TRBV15	TGTGCCACCAGCAGACCGACTAGCGGCGTCGGGACCCAGTACTTC	CATSRPTSGVGTQYF